The subject of this entry is one T cell receptor (beta chain). This clone has only one observation. Its binding antigen is unknown. No clone much larger than this one lies a single base away; base qualities are absent. This entry comes from a study of Tregs in tolerant kidney transplant recipients (dated by TCRdb to the late 2010s). Study-wide context: Additional Treg samples were obtained by sorting recipient CD4+CD25+CD127- cells from a 3-day mixed lymphocyte reaction with belatacept, in some cases after a subsequent roughly 5-day donor restimulation. Several methods of expanding Tregs specific for an allogeneic donor were compared by TCRbeta repertoire sequencing in a few healthy controls. Antibodies distinguished recipient from donor cells when sorting primary belatacept mixed lymphocyte reaction cultures. TCRbeta sequencing was used in the study to identify donor-specific regulatory T cells before combined kidney and bone marrow transplantation, and the identified cells were then tracked after transplant. On the study overall, not on this receptor specifically: The most biologically relevant and donor-specific TCRbeta repertoire appeared to be identified by expanding Tregs with activated donor B cells. The study was limited by small patient numbers, and the findings need validation in larger populations and under other immunosuppression protocols. Biological reproducibility was not directly addressed, though technical replication error appeared minimal.

Healthy control blood was obtained either as purchased buffy coats or from healthy volunteers. Healthy control blood was processed to PBMCs with a Ficoll density gradient and then cryopreserved, whereas patient PBMCs were collected both before and after transplant. For TCRbeta CDR3 sequencing, genomic DNA was extracted from sorted cells using the QIAGEN DNeasy Blood and Tissue Kit. Through immunoSEQ, high-throughput TCRbeta CDR3 sequencing was done commercially, including PCR amplification with internal controls and bias correction. In the authors' own workflow: Unique productive TCRbeta sequences were defined by CDR3 nucleotide sequence where primers matched, and otherwise by CDR3 amino acid sequence together with Vbeta and Jbeta genes. Sequences were defined as donor-reactive when expanded at least 5-fold in CFSE-low cells versus unstimulated cells and present at a frequency of at least 0.01% in CFSE-low cells. Jensen-Shannon divergence calculated on the top 100 TCRbeta sequences ranked by frequency was used to measure repertoire divergence. For samples with multiple sequencing runs, sorting error was corrected in each run separately before the runs were combined. The immuneACCESS repertoire file appears here via TCRdb, limited to in-frame rearrangements. These files lack a portion of the clones; in checked studies, under half of the deficit traces to unresolved V genes, and the cause of the others is not known. The V and J calls and clone size are taken from that table; D and trimming were inferred from the DNA. Present in this sample are fewer than 40,000 clones, approximately 83% of which were seen just once. The top ten clones comprise approximately 2.2% of the sample.

Sequenced material: Tregs from blood cultured with allogeneic cells. This receptor was taken from a human donor in good health.

CDR3 region: CASSSSYQAFYNEQFF. The DNA is TGTGCCAGCAGTTCCTCTTACCAAGCTTTCTACAATGAGCAGTTCTTC. The chain is encoded by TRBV6-5 joined to TRBJ2-1; no D gene call is confident. V sheds 4 bases and J sheds 3 bases, leaving 16 bases between their ends. CDR1 and CDR2, looked up from the germline V gene, are MNHEY and SVGAGI. The CDR3 contains 16 residues, cysteine and phenylalanine counted. Only CDR3 DNA remains: 48 bases, in frame from the first base.